These 32 T cell receptor beta chains came from one sample sequenced in a study of response to subunit inactivated influenza vaccine. Using its own MiXCR run on the RT-PCR reads, TCRdb lists one record per CDR3 protein. The table records hundreds of thousands of distinct CDR3 sequences, 15% to 18% of them present only once. The sample here was PBMCs from blood, taken 12 days after vaccination. The source of these receptors is a man aged 45-65 years who received an inactivated influenza vaccine.

This clonotype was detected only a few times. The chain joins TRBV10-3 to TRBJ2-7, with TRBD1 matching over 7 bases. The CDR3 is 13 amino acids. CDR1 and CDR2 (germline): ENHRY, SYGVKD. V was pared by 6 bases and J by 3 bases, with 5 bases of the junction left unmatched. CDR3 amino acids: CAIRGDRDYEQYF. In DNA, the CDR3 is TGTGCCATCAGAGGGGACAGAGACTACGAGCAGTACTTC.

This clonotype was picked up a small number of times. This chain connects TRBV25-1 to TRBJ2-5; D may be TRBD1 or TRBD2 (6 bases each). Per the germline V gene, CDR1 is MGHDK and CDR2 is SYGVNS. V lost 1 base and J 5 bases, leaving 14 bases between the germline ends. The CDR3 extends over 15 amino acids. CDR3 DNA: TGTGCCAGCAGTGAATCTATGGGGGGCGGGGAGACCCAGTACTTC. As protein: CASSESMGGGETQYF.

V usage is TRBV7-2 and J usage is TRBJ2-1, with 11 bases fitting TRBD1. Germline V gene lookup returns CDR1 SGHTA and CDR2 FQGNSA. The CDR3 contains 15 residues. With V trimmed by 5 bases and J by 5 bases, 5 bases remained unmatched. The CDR3 here is CASSSRGQGDNEQFF. The CDR3 region has the DNA TGTGCCAGCAGCAGCCGGGGACAGGGGGACAATGAGCAGTTCTTC.

The chain recombines TRBV2 with TRBJ2-1; D unresolved. This CDR3 comprises 11 residues. Germline V gene lookup returns CDR1 SNHLY and CDR2 FYNNEI. Trimming took 3 bases from V and 8 from J, leaving 5 bases between them. CDR3 sequence: CASSEYYEQFF. The CDR3 nucleotides read TGTGCCAGCAGTGAGTACTATGAGCAGTTCTTC.

Here the CDR3 DNA reads TGTGCCAGCAGCCCTACGACTTTTAGACAGGGGAGGGGGTACGAGCAGTACTTC. Protein product: CASSPTTFRQGRGYEQYF. The V call is TRBV28, the J call TRBJ2-7, with a possible D match to TRBD1 (8 bases). The ends were cut back, 6 bases at V and 4 bases at J, with 28 bases in the middle. The CDR3 has 18 amino acids. From germline, CDR1 is MDHEN and CDR2 SYDVKM.

This clonotype was seen only a few times. The chain uses TRBV6-2 or TRBV6-3 and TRBJ1-1; TRBD1 agrees at 7 bases. This CDR3 region has 17 residues. Unmatched junction bases numbered 14, after V lost 2 bases and J lost 5 bases. Germline-derived CDR1 and CDR2 are MNHEY and SVGEGT. For the CDR3, the DNA is TGTGCCAGCAGTTACCGGCAGGGGGTACACCGTTGGACTGAAGCTTTCTTT. Amino acids: CASSYRQGVHRWTEAFF.

This clonotype was recorded a few times. The chain employs TRBV5-1 and TRBJ1-2; 7 bases are shared with TRBD1. The CDR3 consists of 14 residues. Germline CDR1 SGHRS, CDR2 YFSETQ. After removal of 4 bases from V and 6 bases from J, the junction contained 9 bases not matched to a gene. CDR3 DNA: TGCGCCAGCAGCCCTAGGACAGGCGGAAATGGCTACACCTTC. Protein product: CASSPRTGGNGYTF.

The J gene is TRBJ2-7, the V gene TRBV12-3 or TRBV12-4; D not resolved. V lost 1 base, J lost 6 bases, and 10 bases lay in between. This CDR3 has 13 amino acids. The CDR3 DNA sequence: TGTGCCAGCAGTTTAGAGGTTAGGCGCGAGCAGTACTTC. Protein: CASSLEVRREQYF.

This clonotype has a handful of counts. The genes are TRBV4-1 and TRBJ1-6; D is unclear. This CDR3 has 13 amino acids. Germline V lookup: CDR1 MGHRA, CDR2 YSYEKL. The ends were cut back, 0 bases at V and 12 bases at J, with 9 bases in the middle. DNA of the CDR3: TGCGCCAGCAGCCAAGAGCGCGGGCGACCCCTCCACTTT. It is translated as CASSQERGRPLHF.

In its sample, this clonotype was seen a few times. The rearrangement joins TRBV29-1 to TRBJ2-7; 8 bases fit TRBD2. The CDR3 contains 14 residues. CDR1 is SQVTM, CDR2 ANQGSEA, per germline. After removal of 3 bases from V and 7 bases from J, the junction contained 11 bases not matched to a gene. CDR3 sequence (DNA): TGCAGCGTTGATGCGGGACTAGGGGGTGGAGAGCAGTACTTC. As protein: CSVDAGLGGGEQYF.

This clonotype was picked up a small number of times. The rearrangement uses TRBV20-1 and TRBJ2-1; D possibly corresponds to TRBD2 (6 bases). Germline CDR1 and CDR2: DFQATT and SNEGSKA (reference sequence). Deletions cut 5 bases from V and 5 bases from J, with 13 bases between. The CDR3 has 13 residues. CDR3 DNA: TGCAGTGCTGGCCCCGGGGGTAACAATGAGCAGTTCTTC. The encoded protein is CSAGPGGNNEQFF.

This clonotype was seen at least ten times. This sequence joins TRBV20-1 and TRBJ1-1; the D gene is possibly TRBD1 (6 bases). V was pared by 6 bases and J by 2 bases, with 10 bases between. The CDR3 consists of 12 residues. Germline CDR1 is DFQATT and CDR2 is SNEGSKA (reference sequence). CDR3 residues: CSAQDSNTEAFF. As DNA, the CDR3 is TGCAGTGCGCAGGACAGTAACACTGAAGCTTTCTTT.

This clonotype was detected once. V gene TRBV11-2 combines with J gene TRBJ2-7, with D possibly matching TRBD2 (5 bases). Trimming removed 1 base at V and 2 bases at J, with 12 bases between. The CDR3 length is 15 residues. The germline gives CDR1 SGHAT, CDR2 FQNNGV. CDR3 in DNA: TGTGCCAGCAGCTTAGGCCGGACGACTACCTACGAGCAGTACTTC. It codes for CASSLGRTTTYEQYF.

This clonotype was observed a handful of times. The chain couples TRBV7-9 to TRBJ1-2; D is possibly TRBD1 (6 bases). The CDR3 consists of 13 residues. The ends were cut back, 4 bases at V and 4 bases at J, with 10 bases in the middle. Germline V gene lookup returns CDR1 SEHNR and CDR2 FQNEAQ (reference sequence). The CDR3 here is CASSSGQFYGYTF. CDR3 DNA sequence: TGTGCCAGCAGCTCCGGACAGTTCTATGGCTACACCTTC.

This clonotype was found a few times. The V call is TRBV28, the J call TRBJ2-7; TRBD1 agrees at 9 bases. The CDR3 length is 14 residues. V dropped 6 bases and J dropped 6; count of bases not matched to a gene: 9. Germline V CDR1 and CDR2: MDHEN, SYDVKM. CDR3 bases: TGTGCCAGCAGGGAGGGACAGGGTACGTTCGAGCAGTACTTC. Translation: CASREGQGTFEQYF. The variable domain in full, with the rest retrieved from reference TRBV28 and TRBJ2-7, is DVKVTQSSRYLVKRTGEKVFLECVQDMDHENMFWYRQDPGLGLRLIYFSYDVKMKEKGDIPEGYSVSREKKERFSLILESASTNQTSMYLCASREGQGTFEQYFGPGTRLTVT.

The chain joins TRBV11-1 to TRBJ2-2; 9 nucleotides agree with TRBD2. The CDR3 covers 19 residues. The trim removed 2 bases at V and 3 bases at J, leaving 13 bases unmatched. In germline, CDR1 is SGHAT, CDR2 FQDESV (reference sequence). DNA of the CDR3: TGTGCCAGCAGCTTACGCCGGGGAATAGCGGGAGCGGACACCGGGGAGCTGTTTTTT. It translates to CASSLRRGIAGADTGELFF.

This clonotype was picked up a small number of times. Here the CDR3 DNA reads TGCGCCAGCAGCTTGGGCCTCCAGGGAGCGTCCGGGGAGCTGTTTTTT. Amino acids: CASSLGLQGASGELFF. The J gene is TRBJ2-2, the V gene TRBV5-1, with D perhaps assigned TRBD1 or TRBD2 (5 bases each). The CDR3 is 16 residues long. Trimming stripped 0 bases from V and 6 bases from J, with 15 bases between. Germline V gives CDR1 SGHRS, CDR2 YFSETQ.

The J gene is TRBJ1-2, the V gene TRBV9, with a possible D match to TRBD1 (5 bases). CDR1 is SGDLS and CDR2 is YYNGEE in the germline V gene. The CDR3 runs to 13 residues. V lost 3 bases and J 4 bases, leaving 10 bases between the germline ends. The CDR3, as DNA: TGTGCCAGCAGCGGGGGCCGGGGCTATGGCTACACCTTC. It encodes CASSGGRGYGYTF. Based on the CDR3 plus reference TRBV9 and TRBJ1-2, the full variable domain is DSGVTQTPKHLITATGQRVTLRCSPRSGDLSVYWYQQSLDQGLQFLIQYYNGEERAKGNILERFSAQQFPDLHSELNLSSLELGDSALYFCASSGGRGYGYTFGSGTRLTVV.

This rearrangement joins TRBV28 to TRBJ2-7; no clear D. V lost 5 bases to trimming and J lost 4 bases, with 9 bases between them. The germline CDR1 and CDR2 sequences are MDHEN and SYDVKM. CDR3 length: 12 residues. The CDR3 reads CASSRRRYEQYF. The CDR3 DNA reads TGTGCCAGCAGTCGACGACGGTACGAGCAGTACTTC. Variable domain in full (rest from reference TRBV28 and TRBJ2-7): DVKVTQSSRYLVKRTGEKVFLECVQDMDHENMFWYRQDPGLGLRLIYFSYDVKMKEKGDIPEGYSVSREKKERFSLILESASTNQTSMYLCASSRRRYEQYFGPGTRLTVT.

The chain employs TRBV15 and TRBJ1-2, with D unclear. The CDR3 is 13 amino acids. V was clipped by 0 bases and J by 7 bases, with 9 bases between them. CDR1 LNHNV and CDR2 YYDKDF come from the germline V gene (reference sequence). CDR3 DNA sequence: TGTGCCACCAGCAGAGACCCTTACAGTGGCTACACCTTC. This gives the protein CATSRDPYSGYTF.

V and J are TRBV20-1 and TRBJ2-1, with 7 positions matching TRBD1. There are 13 residues in the CDR3. The ends lost 5 bases at V and 2 bases at J; junction bases unmatched: 3. Germline CDR1 is DFQATT and CDR2 is SNEGSKA (reference sequence). CDR3 residues: CSAPGTAYNEQFF. CDR3 nucleotide sequence: TGCAGTGCTCCGGGGACAGCCTACAATGAGCAGTTCTTC.

This chain joins TRBV2 and TRBJ2-1; tentatively, D is TRBD2 (6 bases). The CDR3 totals 13 residues. V lost 8 bases, J lost 3 bases, and 11 bases lay in between. CDR1 SNHLY and CDR2 FYNNEI come from the germline V gene. CDR3: CASGGDRYNEQFF. For the CDR3, the DNA is TGTGCCAGCGGAGGGGATCGCTACAATGAGCAGTTCTTC.

There are a few counts of this clonotype. This chain joins TRBV2 and TRBJ1-6, with a weak D call TRBD1 (5 bases). With 7 bases removed from V and 8 bases from J, the gap between germline ends came to 18 bases. The CDR3 runs 15 residues. From germline, CDR1 is SNHLY and CDR2 FYNNEI. CDR3 DNA: TGTGCCAGCAACACATGGGACCTGGCGGATTCACCCCTCCACTTT. It yields the protein CASNTWDLADSPLHF.

This clonotype was observed a handful of times. The chain carries TRBV12-3 or TRBV12-4 and TRBJ1-5; D possibly corresponds to TRBD1 (6 bases). CDR3 length: 15 amino acids. Trimming took off 6 bases at V and 4 bases at J, with 16 bases between the two ends. CDR3 residues: CASSPPGHGNQPQHF. The CDR3 coding sequence is TGTGCCAGCAGCCCTCCGGGACACGGTAATCAGCCCCAGCATTTT.

This clonotype was counted at least ten times. This chain uses TRBV7-2 with TRBJ1-2; possibly TRBD1 for D (6 bases). Trimming shortened V by 4 bases and J by 5 bases, and 20 bases separated the two germline ends. Germline CDR1 is SGHTA and CDR2 is FQGNSA. CDR3 size: 16 residues. CDR3 DNA: TGTGCCAGCAGCTCCCCCCTGGCAGGGGTGAGATATGGCTACACCTTC. Protein product: CASSSPLAGVRYGYTF.

This chain joins TRBV27 and TRBJ2-1; the match to TRBD1 covers 9 bases. This CDR3 comprises 15 residues. V was clipped by 0 bases and J by 8 bases; unmatched bases: 5. Germline lookup yields CDR1 MNHEY and CDR2 SMNVEV (reference sequence). The CDR3 bases are TGTGCCAGCAGTTTATCCGGACAGGGGTGGGATGAGCAGTTCTTC. This codes for CASSLSGQGWDEQFF.

The chain uses TRBV5-1 and TRBJ2-7; 10 bases line up with TRBD2. Germline trimming cut 0 bases from V and 6 bases from J; bases unmatched to any gene: 9. The germline V gene has CDR1 SGHRS and CDR2 YFSETQ. This CDR3 contains 16 residues. In nucleotides, the CDR3 is TGCGCCAGCAGCTTGGAACTAGCGGGACGAGCTGGCGAGCAGTACTTC. Protein product: CASSLELAGRAGEQYF.

The chain recombines TRBV19 with TRBJ1-6, with D maybe TRBD1 (5 bases). Germline V gene data show CDR1 as LNHDA and CDR2 as SQIVND (reference sequence). CDR3 length: 16 residues. V was trimmed by 6 bases and J by 6 bases, leaving 18 bases between them. The CDR3: CASSPTGGRGNSPLHF. The CDR3, as DNA: TGTGCCAGTAGCCCCACTGGGGGTAGGGGTAATTCACCCCTCCACTTT.

Only a few counts were recorded for this clonotype. The chain is built from TRBV12-3 or TRBV12-4 and TRBJ2-3; no reliable D call. This CDR3 region has 12 residues. V was clipped by 3 bases and J by 5 bases, with 6 bases between them. CDR3 bases: TGTGCCAGCAGTTTCCAGCTAGATACGCAGTATTTT. Translation gives CASSFQLDTQYF.

This clonotype came up a few times. The chain joins TRBV7-9 to TRBJ1-2; 7 positions match TRBD1. The CDR3 consists of 15 residues. V lost 7 bases, J lost 5 bases, and 13 bases stayed unmatched. Germline V gene data show CDR1 as SEHNR and CDR2 as FQNEAQ (reference sequence). In DNA, the CDR3 is TGTGCCAGCACCAGATCACAGGGGAAGTTTTATGGCTACACCTTC. It translates to CASTRSQGKFYGYTF.

The chain links TRBV6-1 to TRBJ2-1, with 9 bases that match TRBD2. The CDR3 has 16 amino acids. Trimming at V came to 7 bases and at J to 4 bases, leaving 11 bases not matched to a gene. The germline V gene encodes CDR1 MNHNS and CDR2 SASEGT. The chain's CDR3 is CASMPIAGVGYNEQFF. The CDR3 region has the DNA TGTGCCAGCATGCCAATAGCGGGAGTCGGGTACAATGAGCAGTTCTTC.

The chain couples TRBV5-5 to TRBJ2-7; either TRBD1 or TRBD2 may fit D (5 bases each). The V gene's germline CDR1 is SGHKS and CDR2 YYEKEE (reference sequence). The CDR3 contains 15 residues. Trimming pared 0 bases from V and 2 bases from J, leaving 12 bases between. CDR3 DNA sequence: TGTGCCAGCAGCTTGGGGGGGTTTGCAGCCTACGAGCAGTACTTC. This sequence encodes CASSLGGFAAYEQYF.